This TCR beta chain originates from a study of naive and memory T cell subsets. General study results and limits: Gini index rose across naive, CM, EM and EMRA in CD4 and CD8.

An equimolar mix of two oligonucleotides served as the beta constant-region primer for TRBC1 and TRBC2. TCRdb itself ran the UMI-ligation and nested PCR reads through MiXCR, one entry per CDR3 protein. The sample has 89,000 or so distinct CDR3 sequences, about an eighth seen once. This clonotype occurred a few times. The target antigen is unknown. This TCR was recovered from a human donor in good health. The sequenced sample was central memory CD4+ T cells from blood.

This chain's CDR3 is CASRRYSSYNEQFF. CDR3 coding DNA: TGTGCCAGCAGGAGGTATAGCTCCTACAATGAGCAGTTCTTC. The chain uses TRBV2 and TRBJ2-1, with D uncertain. The CDR3 spans 14 residues. The germline V and J ends were trimmed by 6 bases and 0 bases, with 9 bases remaining between them. Germline assignment: CDR1 SNHLY and CDR2 FYNNEI.